This T cell receptor (beta chain) is drawn from a study of blood T cell repertoires in COVID-19. Study at large: Acute and convalescent COVID-19 samples came from the United States, Italy and Spain. Sources were T cells, B-cell-depleted T cells, or PBMCs; the material itself was cDNA or gDNA.

There are 17 residues in the CDR3. V trimming: 4 bases; J trimming: 3 bases; junction bases outside the gene matches: 11. CDR1 and CDR2 (germline): MNHNS, SASEGT. Authors' processing steps: Amplification from reference gene primers served as the basis for estimated nucleated cell counts. Measured with immunoSEQ multiplex PCR; TCRdb has only the in-frame clones, and not every one. That table supplies the V and J calls and clone size; D and trimming were determined from the DNA. Altogether 100,000 or so clones are present, about four fifths being singletons, with the ten largest covering roughly 9.4%. V is TRBV6-1 and J is TRBJ1-2, with 10 bases lining up with TRBD1. Sample: peripheral blood. The sequence derives from a woman aged 70-85 years with acute or convalescent COVID-19. The CDR3 protein is CASSGRDRGAGDYGYTF. CDR3 nucleotide sequence: TGTGCCAGCAGTGGACGGGACAGGGGCGCGGGTGACTATGGCTACACCTTC.